These 12 T cell receptor beta chains originate from one sample sequenced in a study of blood T cell repertoires in COVID-19 (dated by TCRdb to 2018 to 2020). The library came from the immunoSEQ multiplex PCR assay. Sourced from immuneACCESS, this table was stored by TCRdb with only in-frame sequences that have V and J called. A share of the clones is absent; for the studies checked, an unresolved V gene accounts for under half, and the remainder has no known explanation. In this sample the table shows 440,000 or so clones, around nine tenths of which occur a single time. Clones ranked in the top ten supply roughly 1.4% of the sample. The source material was peripheral blood. All receptors derive from a woman aged 40-49 years with COVID-19, enrolled during active disease.

The CDR3 region has the DNA TGTGCCAGCTCACCATTCACCGGGACAGAGGGCACCGGGGAGCTGTTTTTT. This sequence encodes CASSPFTGTEGTGELFF. The chain uses TRBV18 and TRBJ2-2; 7 bases fit TRBD1. This CDR3 has 17 residues. V shed 2 bases and J 4 bases; nucleotides not matched to a gene: 10. Germline V gives CDR1 KGHSH, CDR2 LQKENI.

V usage is TRBV2 and J usage is TRBJ1-2, with D possibly matching TRBD1 (6 bases). V was clipped by 2 bases and J by 8 bases, with 12 bases between them. The CDR3 length is 13 residues. CDR1 and CDR2 (germline): SNHLY, FYNNEI. The CDR3 loop reads CASSETGSRGYTF. The DNA of the CDR3 is TGTGCCAGCAGTGAAACAGGGTCGCGGGGCTACACCTTC.

This clone has a single count. The chain recombines TRBV7-3 with TRBJ1-6, with 7 bases lining up with TRBD1. The germline CDR1 and CDR2 sequences are SGHTA and FQGTGA. The CDR3 sequence is 14 residues long. V gave up 5 bases and J gave up 7 bases; unmatched junction bases: 5. The CDR3 reads CASSQGQRNSPLHF. DNA for the CDR3: TGTGCCAGCAGCCAGGGACAGAGGAATTCACCCCTCCACTTT.

In this sample, this clone turned up a few times. J is TRBJ1-1 and V is TRBV29-1; D is perhaps TRBD1 (6 bases). The CDR3 sequence is 11 residues long. CDR1 is SQVTM, CDR2 ANQGSEA, per germline. Trimming pared 8 bases from V and 7 bases from J, leaving 14 bases between. The CDR3 bases are TGCAGCCTAAGGACAGCGAGTGAAGCTTTCTTT. Translating gives CSLRTASEAFF.

This clone was counted a single time. The junction departs from the called germline gene at one end, perhaps through a read error. The genes are TRBV28 and TRBJ1-2; weak D call: TRBD1 (6 bases). In germline, CDR1 is MDHEN, CDR2 SYDVKM. The CDR3 has 14 amino acids. CDR3 DNA: TGCGCCAGCAGTTTCGGGGGGGCGGGCTATGGCTACACCTTC. This translates into CASSFGGAGYGYTF.

The chain recombines TRBV7-3 with TRBJ1-1; TRBD1 is a possible D gene (6 bases). The V end was cut by 1 base, the J end by 2 bases, with 11 bases between. The CDR3 spans 15 residues. Germline-derived CDR1 and CDR2 are SGHTA and FQGTGA. The CDR3 reads CASSLKGVTNTEAFF. Written as DNA, the CDR3 is TGTGCCAGCAGCTTAAAGGGGGTAACTAACACTGAAGCTTTCTTT. Based on the CDR3 plus reference TRBV7-3 and TRBJ1-1, the full variable domain is GAGVSQTPSNKVTEKGKYVELRCDPISGHTALYWYRQSLGQGPEFLIYFQGTGAADDSGLPNDRFFAVRPEGSVSTLKIQRTERGDSAVYLCASSLKGVTNTEAFFGQGTRLTVV.

V gene TRBV29-1 combines with J gene TRBJ2-7, with D maybe TRBD2 (6 bases). This CDR3 spans 13 amino acids. Per germline, CDR1 SQVTM and CDR2 ANQGSEA. V lost 6 bases and J 0 bases, leaving 12 bases between the germline ends. The CDR3, as DNA: TGCAGCGTCCGGGACTGGAGCTCCTACGAGCAGTACTTC. This encodes CSVRDWSSYEQYF.

This sequence joins TRBV30 and TRBJ2-3, with TRBD2 identical over 8 bases. CDR1 and CDR2 from the germline V gene are GTSNPN and SVGIG (reference sequence). Losses at the gene ends were 0 bases for V and 4 bases for J; bases not matched to a gene: 3. The CDR3 has 14 residues. CDR3 region: CAWSVRGGSDTQYF. CDR3 DNA sequence: TGTGCCTGGAGTGTACGGGGGGGCTCAGATACGCAGTATTTT.

This chain joins TRBV28 and TRBJ1-1, with TRBD1 matching over 7 bases. Trimming took 2 bases from V and 10 from J; bases not matched to a gene: 16. This CDR3 comprises 16 residues. CDR1 MDHEN and CDR2 SYDVKM come from the germline V gene. In DNA form, the CDR3 reads TGTGCCAGCAGTTTACTAGCGGGACAGCTTAGCTCTCGAGCTTTCTTT. Protein: CASSLLAGQLSSRAFF. Full variable domain (remainder filled in from reference TRBV28 and TRBJ1-1): DVKVTQSSRYLVKRTGEKVFLECVQDMDHENMFWYRQDPGLGLRLIYFSYDVKMKEKGDIPEGYSVSREKKERFSLILESASTNQTSMYLCASSLLAGQLSSRAFFGQGTRLTVV.

This chain links TRBV2 with TRBJ1-5, with 8 bases lining up with TRBD1. Germline assignment: CDR1 SNHLY and CDR2 FYNNEI. V lost 6 bases to trimming and J lost 2 bases; unmatched junction nucleotides: 0. This CDR3 is built from 13 residues. CDR3 residues: CASRDRGNQPQHF. The CDR3 DNA reads as TGTGCCAGCAGGGACAGGGGCAATCAGCCCCAGCATTTT.

V is TRBV28 and J is TRBJ1-5; the D gene is possibly TRBD1 (6 bases). CDR1 and CDR2 from the germline V gene are MDHEN and SYDVKM. The CDR3 spans 16 residues. V was pared by 1 base and J by 2 bases, with 12 bases between. CDR3 loop: CASSLFPRGGNQPQHF. The CDR3 DNA sequence: TGTGCCAGCAGTTTATTCCCCAGGGGCGGCAATCAGCCCCAGCATTTT.

The chain is built from TRBV5-1 and TRBJ2-6; D remains unclear. The V gene's germline CDR1 is SGHRS and CDR2 YFSETQ. Trimming took 1 base from V and 4 from J, leaving 6 bases between them. The CDR3 runs to 14 residues. The chain's CDR3 is CASSLLLGANVLTF. The CDR3 DNA reads as TGCGCCAGCAGCTTGCTTCTGGGGGCCAACGTCCTGACTTTC.